Following are 4 T cell receptor beta chains from one sample sequenced in a study of blood T cell repertoires in COVID-19. Here immunoSEQ multiplex PCR was the method, and the copy in TCRdb shows in-frame clones only, minus some. The sample lists under 200,000 clones; about 82% were seen once. Sequencing was performed on peripheral blood. These receptors all stem from a woman in her twenties or thirties with acute or convalescent COVID-19.

This clone showed up just once. The chain recombines TRBV28 with TRBJ2-7, with TRBD1 as a possible D gene (6 bases). Germline V gives CDR1 MDHEN, CDR2 SYDVKM. V lost 7 bases, J lost 3 bases, and 19 bases lay in between. The CDR3 loop spans 15 amino acids. CDR3 nucleotides: TGTGCCAGCAATAACAGGGCAAAGACAGGCTACGAGCAGTACTTC. Its protein product is CASNNRAKTGYEQYF.

The gene calls are TRBV6-2 or TRBV6-3 and TRBJ1-1; no definite D call. Between the trimmed V and J ends, which lost 5 bases and 2 bases, there was a span of 21 bases. The CDR3 spans 17 residues. Germline CDR1 is MNHEY and CDR2 is SVGEGT. In DNA form, the CDR3 reads TGTGCCAGCAGTCCCTATATAGACATGTTGGGTAACACTGAAGCTTTCTTT. Residues: CASSPYIDMLGNTEAFF.

The chain recombines TRBV21-1 with TRBJ1-3. TRBV21-1 is reported as a pseudogene. The CDR3 totals 15 residues. The CDR3 here is CASSKGRASGNTIYF. The CDR3, as DNA: TGTGCCAGCAGCAAAGGGCGGGCTTCTGGAAACACCATATATTTT.

This clone was found a few times. The V and J genes are TRBV7-9 and TRBJ1-5, with D perhaps matching TRBD1 (5 bases). The CDR3 is 14 amino acids. The germline CDR1 and CDR2 sequences are SEHNR and FQNEAQ (reference sequence). V was trimmed by 1 base and J by 1 base, leaving 5 bases between them. CDR3 region: CASSLGQSNQPQHF. In DNA form, the CDR3 reads TGTGCCAGCAGCTTAGGACAGAGCAATCAGCCCCAGCATTTT.